The 8 T cell receptor beta chains reported below all come from one sample, sequenced in a study of T cell responses to AZD1222 COVID-19 vaccine. Data came from immunoSEQ multiplex PCR; TCRdb stores just in-frame clones and leaves some out. This sample has around 170,000 clones; roughly 93% occur once, and the top ten carry approximately 0.97%. The sequences come from peripheral blood, collected on day 0 of AZD1222 vaccination. These receptors all come from an adult in good health.

The chain has TRBV28 and TRBJ1-5; 7 bases match TRBD1. The CDR3 covers 17 residues. V lost 7 bases to trimming and J lost 5 bases; unmatched junction nucleotides: 17. Germline CDR1 and CDR2: MDHEN and SYDVKM. The CDR3: CASTKMAGGRGDQPQHF. In nucleotides, the CDR3 is TGTGCCAGCACTAAAATGGCGGGGGGCAGGGGGGATCAGCCCCAGCATTTT.

V usage is TRBV28 and J usage is TRBJ1-1; weak D call: TRBD1 (6 bases). V lost 4 bases and J lost 0, with 9 bases in between. Looked up from germline, CDR1 is MDHEN and CDR2 is SYDVKM. The CDR3 length is 14 residues. CDR3 in amino acids: CASSSTGLNTEAFF. The CDR3 nucleotides are TGTGCCAGCAGTTCGACAGGCTTGAACACTGAAGCTTTCTTT.

The chain combines TRBV7-9 with TRBJ1-1, with a possible D match to TRBD1 (5 bases). Trimming stripped 5 bases from V and 1 base from J, with 14 bases between. Germline assignment: CDR1 SEHNR and CDR2 FQNEAQ (reference sequence). The CDR3 contains 15 residues. The CDR3 loop is CASSPQRGKNTEAFF. CDR3 in DNA: TGTGCCAGCAGCCCCCAACGGGGCAAGAACACTGAAGCTTTCTTT.

The J gene is TRBJ1-1, the V gene TRBV6-5, with D unclear. Germline V gene sequence: CDR1 MNHEY, CDR2 SVGAGI. The CDR3 sequence is 13 residues long. With 7 bases removed from V and 3 bases from J, the gap between germline ends came to 12 bases. CDR3: CASKPDGHTEAFF. CDR3 sequence (DNA): TGTGCCAGCAAACCAGACGGTCACACTGAAGCTTTCTTT.

This clone was seen only a few times. The V gene is TRBV10-1, the J gene TRBJ2-7, with TRBD1 matching over 11 bases. The trim removed 6 bases at V and 6 bases at J, leaving 10 bases unmatched. The CDR3 is 15 amino acids. Per germline, CDR1 WNHNN and CDR2 SYGVQD (reference sequence). The CDR3 region is CASSVGGQGAREQYF. The CDR3 coding sequence is TGCGCCAGCAGCGTTGGAGGACAGGGGGCTCGCGAGCAGTACTTC.

V usage is TRBV6-2 or TRBV6-3 and J usage is TRBJ2-1; D ambiguous. This CDR3 region has 12 residues. Deletions cut 1 base from V and 7 bases from J, with 5 bases between. Per the germline V gene, CDR1 is MNHEY and CDR2 is SVGEGT. This CDR3 reads CASSYYVNEQFF. The DNA for the CDR3 is TGTGCCAGCAGTTACTATGTGAATGAGCAGTTCTTC.

This rearrangement joins TRBV14 to TRBJ2-5; 8 nucleotides agree with TRBD2. CDR3 length: 15 amino acids. V was pared by 1 base and J by 1 base, with 2 bases of the junction left unmatched. Germline V CDR1 and CDR2: SGHDN, FVKESK. The CDR3 reads CASSQVAGLQETQYF. The CDR3 bases are TGTGCCAGCAGCCAAGTAGCGGGGCTCCAAGAGACCCAGTACTTC.

The chain has TRBV4-2 and TRBJ2-1, with 12 bases fitting TRBD2. V lost 1 base and J lost 6; bases outside the gene matches: 4. From germline, CDR1 is LGHNA and CDR2 YNFKEQ. The CDR3 extends over 16 amino acids. The CDR3 here is CASSQVSTSGSNEQFF. CDR3 DNA: TGTGCCAGCAGCCAAGTGTCGACTAGCGGGAGCAATGAGCAGTTCTTC.